This T cell receptor (beta chain) stems from a study of control samples from healthy donors and cancer patients. Looked up from germline, CDR1 is SNHLY and CDR2 is FYNNEI. The CDR3 runs to 15 residues. Trimming left V 4 bases short and J 0 bases short, with 7 bases between. This clone was detected only once. The protocol was immunoSEQ multiplex PCR, while the TCRdb copy is restricted to in-frame clones and leaves out a portion. The sample contains approximately 94,000 clones, roughly nine tenths of which appear only once. The sequence was obtained from a woman in her thirties in good health. Input material: blood. V usage is TRBV2 and J usage is TRBJ1-6, with unresolved D. The CDR3 coding sequence is TGTGCCAGCAGTGTTGGGGACTCCTATAATTCACCCCTCCACTTT. It is translated as CASSVGDSYNSPLHF.